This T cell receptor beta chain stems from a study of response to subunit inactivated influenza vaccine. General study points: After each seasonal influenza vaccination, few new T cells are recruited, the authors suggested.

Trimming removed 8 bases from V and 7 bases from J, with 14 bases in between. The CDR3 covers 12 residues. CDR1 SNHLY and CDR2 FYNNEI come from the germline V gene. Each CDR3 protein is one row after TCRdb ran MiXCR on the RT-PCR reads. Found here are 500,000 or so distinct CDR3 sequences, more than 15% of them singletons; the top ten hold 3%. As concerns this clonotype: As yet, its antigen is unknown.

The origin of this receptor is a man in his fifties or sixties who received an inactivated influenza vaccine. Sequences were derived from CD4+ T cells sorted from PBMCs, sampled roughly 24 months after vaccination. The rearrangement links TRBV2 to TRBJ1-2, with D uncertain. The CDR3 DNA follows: TGTGCCAGCCTACGGGGTTTTCTTGGCTACACCTTC. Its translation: CASLRGFLGYTF. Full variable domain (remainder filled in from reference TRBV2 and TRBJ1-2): EPEVTQTPSHQVTQMGQEVILRCVPISNHLYFYWYRQILGQKVEFLVSFYNNEISEKSEIFDDQFSVERPDGSNFTLKIRSTKLEDSAMYFCASLRGFLGYTFGSGTRLTVV.